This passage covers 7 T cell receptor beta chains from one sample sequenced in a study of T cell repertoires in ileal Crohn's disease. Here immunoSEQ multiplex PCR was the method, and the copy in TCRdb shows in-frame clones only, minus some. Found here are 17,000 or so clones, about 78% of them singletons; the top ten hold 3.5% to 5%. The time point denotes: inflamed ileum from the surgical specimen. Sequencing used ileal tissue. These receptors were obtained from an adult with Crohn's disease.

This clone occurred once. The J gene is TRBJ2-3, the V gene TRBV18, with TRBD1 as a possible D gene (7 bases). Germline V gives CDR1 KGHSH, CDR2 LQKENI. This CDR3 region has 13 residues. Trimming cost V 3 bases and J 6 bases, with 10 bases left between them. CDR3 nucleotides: TGTGCCAGCTCACCCTCAGGGGGGGATACGCAGTATTTT. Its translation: CASSPSGGDTQYF.

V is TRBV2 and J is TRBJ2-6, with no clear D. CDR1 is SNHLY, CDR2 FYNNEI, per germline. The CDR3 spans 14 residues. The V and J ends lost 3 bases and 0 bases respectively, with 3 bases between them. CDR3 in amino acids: CASSDYSGANVLTF. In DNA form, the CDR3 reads TGTGCCAGCAGTGACTACTCTGGGGCCAACGTCCTGACTTTC.

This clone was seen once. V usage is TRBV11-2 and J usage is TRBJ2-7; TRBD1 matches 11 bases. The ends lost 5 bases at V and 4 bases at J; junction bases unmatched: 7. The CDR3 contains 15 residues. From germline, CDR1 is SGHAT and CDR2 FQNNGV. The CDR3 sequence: CASSPGGQGGYEQYF. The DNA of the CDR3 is TGTGCCAGCAGCCCTGGGGGACAGGGGGGTTACGAGCAGTACTTC.

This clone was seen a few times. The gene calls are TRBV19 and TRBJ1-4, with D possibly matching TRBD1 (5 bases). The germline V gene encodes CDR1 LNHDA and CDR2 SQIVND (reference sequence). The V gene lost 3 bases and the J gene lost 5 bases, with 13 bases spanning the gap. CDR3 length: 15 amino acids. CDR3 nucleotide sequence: TGTGCCAGTAGTATGTTCCAGGGCGGAAATGAAAAACTGTTTTTT. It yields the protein CASSMFQGGNEKLFF.

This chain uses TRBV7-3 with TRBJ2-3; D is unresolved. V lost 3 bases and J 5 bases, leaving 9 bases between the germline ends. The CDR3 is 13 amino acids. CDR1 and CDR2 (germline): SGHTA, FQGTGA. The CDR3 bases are TGTGCCAGCAGCTTCCGTGGCGGAGATACGCAGTATTTT. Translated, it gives CASSFRGGDTQYF.

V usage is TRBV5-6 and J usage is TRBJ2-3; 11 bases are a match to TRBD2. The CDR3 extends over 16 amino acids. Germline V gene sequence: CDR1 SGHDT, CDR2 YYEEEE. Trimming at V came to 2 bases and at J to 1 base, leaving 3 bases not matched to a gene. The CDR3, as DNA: TGTGCCAGCAGCTTTAGCGGGGGGGCCGGCACAGATACGCAGTATTTT. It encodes CASSFSGGAGTDTQYF. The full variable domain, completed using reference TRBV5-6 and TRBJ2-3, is DAGVTQSPTHLIKTRGQQVTLRCSPKSGHDTVSWYQQALGQGPQFIFQYYEEEERQRGNFPDRFSGHQFPNYSSELNVNALLLGDSALYLCASSFSGGAGTDTQYFGPGTRLTVL.

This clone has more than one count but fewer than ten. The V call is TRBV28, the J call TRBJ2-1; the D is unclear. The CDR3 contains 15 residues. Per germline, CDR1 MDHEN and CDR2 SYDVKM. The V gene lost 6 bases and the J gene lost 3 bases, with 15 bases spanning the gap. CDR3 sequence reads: CASRGWALNYNEQFF. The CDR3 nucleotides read TGTGCCAGCAGGGGGTGGGCTTTGAACTACAATGAGCAGTTCTTC.